This T cell receptor beta chain was recovered during a study of T cells in Graves' hyperthyroidism and ophthalmopathy. This clonotype has a count of ten or more. The CDR3 regions of TCR beta were amplified from RNA transcripts. The HTBI primer set drove a first-round RT-PCR of the TCR CDR3. TCRdb re-analysed the multiplex PCR reads in MiXCR, keeping a single row per CDR3 protein. The sample includes approximately 480,000 distinct CDR3 sequences, about 20% of them seen just once. The authors obtained PBMCs from 10 ml of fresh peripheral blood. Sequencing used blood. This clonotype was sampled from a man between 18 and 35 years old with Graves' hyperthyroidism.

The CDR3 DNA follows: TGTGCCAGCAGCTCCTTTCTCCGGACAGGGGCTGGAAACACCATATATTTT. Translation gives CASSSFLRTGAGNTIYF. The chain links TRBV13 to TRBJ1-3; 9 nucleotides align to TRBD1. The V segment lost 4 bases and the J segment 2 bases; nucleotides outside the gene matches: 9. This CDR3 has 17 amino acids. Germline assignment: CDR1 PRHDT and CDR2 FYEKMQ (reference sequence). The variable domain in full, with the rest retrieved from reference TRBV13 and TRBJ1-3, is AAGVIQSPRHLIKEKRETATLKCYPIPRHDTVYWYQQGPGQDPQFLISFYEKMQSDKGSIPDRFSAQQFSDYHSELNMSSLELGDSALYFCASSSFLRTGAGNTIYFGEGSWLTVV.